The source of this TCR beta chain is a study of cytomegalovirus exposure and HLA in healthy donors. Study-level results: Reports state that TCR beta sequences accurately predicted most subjects' HLA-A and HLA-B alleles. Presence/absence results assume similar sequencing depth per donor, which may not hold. For TCR beta chains, V- and J-gene trimming was later linked to a missense DCLRE1C variant.

Amplification used 60 Vbeta primers and 13 Jbeta primers. The data were produced by immunoSEQ multiplex PCR, yet TCRdb's version contains in-frame clones alone and is incomplete. The sample comprises roughly 150,000 clones, around 83% of which are singletons, and just over 2.5% rests with the top ten. This clone appeared once. The target antigen is unknown. The germline V gene has CDR1 WSHSY and CDR2 SAAADI. This CDR3 region has 13 residues. Trimming shortened V by 4 bases and J by 6 bases, and 13 bases separated the two germline ends. The clonotype comes from a man aged 25-40 years in good health and CMV-seropositive. Input material: PBMCs. V usage is TRBV10-2 and J usage is TRBJ2-7; the D is unclear. The DNA of the CDR3 is TGCGCCAGCAGTGGGCCCCTAGTCGCCGAGCAGTACTTC. It specifies CASSGPLVAEQYF.